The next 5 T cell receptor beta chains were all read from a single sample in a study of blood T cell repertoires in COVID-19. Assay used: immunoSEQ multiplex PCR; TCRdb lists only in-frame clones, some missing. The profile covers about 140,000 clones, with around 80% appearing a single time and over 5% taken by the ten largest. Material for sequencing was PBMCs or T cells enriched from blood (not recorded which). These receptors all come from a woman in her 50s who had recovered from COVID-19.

CDR3 amino acids: CASSRDLTEAFYGYTF. The CDR3 DNA sequence: TGTGCCAGCAGCCGAGACTTGACAGAAGCTTTCTATGGCTACACCTTC. V usage is TRBV3-1 (or the pseudogene TRBV3-2) and J usage is TRBJ1-2; the D gene is possibly TRBD1 (5 bases). V was pared by 4 bases and J by 4 bases, with 19 bases between. Germline V CDR1 and CDR2: LGHDT, YNNKEL (reference sequence). CDR3 length: 16 residues.

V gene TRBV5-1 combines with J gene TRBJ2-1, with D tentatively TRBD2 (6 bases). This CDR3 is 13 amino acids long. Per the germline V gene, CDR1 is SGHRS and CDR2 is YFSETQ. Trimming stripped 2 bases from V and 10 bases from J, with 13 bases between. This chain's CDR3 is CASSFRGIREQFF. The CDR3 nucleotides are TGCGCCAGCAGCTTTCGGGGGATACGAGAGCAGTTCTTC.

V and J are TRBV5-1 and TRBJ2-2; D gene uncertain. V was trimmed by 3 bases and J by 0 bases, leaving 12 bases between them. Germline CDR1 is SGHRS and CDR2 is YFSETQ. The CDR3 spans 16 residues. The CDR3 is CASSYRSVANTGELFF. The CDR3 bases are TGCGCCAGCAGCTACCGGTCTGTAGCGAACACCGGGGAGCTGTTTTTT.

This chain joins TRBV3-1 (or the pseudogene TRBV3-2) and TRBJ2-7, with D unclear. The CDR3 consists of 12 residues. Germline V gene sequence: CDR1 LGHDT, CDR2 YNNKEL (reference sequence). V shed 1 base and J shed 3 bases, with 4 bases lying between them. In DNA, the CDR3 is TGTGCCAGCAGCCAAGCTATCTACGAGCAGTACTTC. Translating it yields CASSQAIYEQYF.

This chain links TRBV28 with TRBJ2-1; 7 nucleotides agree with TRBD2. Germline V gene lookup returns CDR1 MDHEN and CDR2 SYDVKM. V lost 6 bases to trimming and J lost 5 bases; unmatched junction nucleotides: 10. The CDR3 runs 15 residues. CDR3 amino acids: CASSPGGQRHNEQFF. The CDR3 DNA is TGTGCCAGCAGCCCGGGAGGCCAAAGACACAATGAGCAGTTCTTC.